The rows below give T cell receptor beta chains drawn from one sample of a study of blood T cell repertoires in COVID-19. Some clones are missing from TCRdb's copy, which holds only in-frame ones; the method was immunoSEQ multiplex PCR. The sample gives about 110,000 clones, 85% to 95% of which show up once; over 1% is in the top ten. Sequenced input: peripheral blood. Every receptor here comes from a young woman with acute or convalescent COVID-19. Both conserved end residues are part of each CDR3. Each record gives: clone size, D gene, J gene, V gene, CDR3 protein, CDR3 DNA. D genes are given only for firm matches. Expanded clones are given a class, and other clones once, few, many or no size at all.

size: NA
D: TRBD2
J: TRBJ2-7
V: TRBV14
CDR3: CASSQVGAGGPINEQYF
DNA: TGTGCCAGCAGCCAAGTCGGCGCGGGGGGGCCTATAAACGAGCAGTACTTC

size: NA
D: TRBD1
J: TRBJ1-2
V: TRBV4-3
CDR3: CASSQYRGNYGYTF
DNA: TGCGCCAGCAGCCAGTACAGGGGCAACTATGGCTACACCTTC

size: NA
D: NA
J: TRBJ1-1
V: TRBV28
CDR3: CASSSRLDRRAFF
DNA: TGTGCCAGCAGTTCCCGACTCGACCGGAGGGCTTTCTTT

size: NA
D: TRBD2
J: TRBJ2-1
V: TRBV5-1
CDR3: CASSLGTREVDDEQFF
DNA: TGCGCCAGCAGCTTGGGGACTAGAGAAGTGGACGATGAGCAGTTCTTC

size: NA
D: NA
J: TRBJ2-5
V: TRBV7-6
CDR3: CASSLGFASQETQYF
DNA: TGTGCCAGCAGCTTAGGATTCGCCAGTCAAGAGACCCAGTACTTC

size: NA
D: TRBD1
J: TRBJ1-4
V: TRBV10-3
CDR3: CAAGDRANEKLFF
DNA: TGTGCCGCTGGGGACAGGGCTAATGAAAAACTGTTTTTT

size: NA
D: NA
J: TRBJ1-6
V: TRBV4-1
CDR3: CASSLLPGRGNSPLHF
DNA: TGCGCCAGCAGCTTACTGCCAGGGAGGGGTAATTCACCCCTCCACTTT

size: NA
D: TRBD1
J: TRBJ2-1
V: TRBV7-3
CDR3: CASSPSGQGHNEQFF
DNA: TGTGCCAGCAGCCCATCGGGACAGGGCCACAATGAGCAGTTCTTC

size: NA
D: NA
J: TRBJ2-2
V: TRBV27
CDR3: CATSGLNTGELFF
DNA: TGTGCCACCTCGGGACTGAACACCGGGGAGCTGTTTTTT

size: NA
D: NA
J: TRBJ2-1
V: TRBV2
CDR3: CASSASFSSYNEQFF
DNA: TGTGCCAGCAGTGCTTCCTTCAGCTCCTACAATGAGCAGTTCTTC

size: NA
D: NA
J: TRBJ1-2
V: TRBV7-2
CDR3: CASSLRSTAWGGGGYTF
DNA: TGTGCCAGCAGCTTAAGGTCGACCGCTTGGGGGGGCGGTGGCTACACCTTC

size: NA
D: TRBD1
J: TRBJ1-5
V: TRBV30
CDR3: CAWSLDRGINQPQHF
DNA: TGTGCCTGGAGTTTGGACAGGGGGATCAATCAGCCCCAGCATTTT

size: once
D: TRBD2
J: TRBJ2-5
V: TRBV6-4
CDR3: CASSDSGTSGRIGETQYF
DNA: TGTGCCAGCAGTGACTCCGGGACTAGCGGGAGGATAGGGGAGACCCAGTACTTC

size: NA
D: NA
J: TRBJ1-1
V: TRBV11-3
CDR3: CASSDLGAHQAFF
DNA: TGTGCCAGCAGCGACCTAGGGGCCCACCAAGCTTTCTTT

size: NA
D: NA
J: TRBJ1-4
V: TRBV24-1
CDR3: CATSGGGTNEKLFF
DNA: TGTGCCACCAGTGGTGGGGGGACTAATGAAAAACTGTTTTTT

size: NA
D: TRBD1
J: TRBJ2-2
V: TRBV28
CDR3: CASDRGSKNTGELFF
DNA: TGTGCCAGTGACAGGGGCTCGAAGAACACCGGGGAGCTGTTTTTT

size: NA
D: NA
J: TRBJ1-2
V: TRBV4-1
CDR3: CASSQLTVHGYTF
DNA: TGCGCCAGCAGCCAATTGACAGTCCATGGCTACACCTTC

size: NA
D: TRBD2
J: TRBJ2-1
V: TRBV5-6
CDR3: CASSLSSGIWNEQFF
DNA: TGTGCCAGCAGCTTGTCTAGCGGGATCTGGAATGAGCAGTTCTTC

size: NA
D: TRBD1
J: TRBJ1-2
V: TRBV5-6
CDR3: CASSAGTANYGYTF
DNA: TGTGCCAGCAGCGCCGGGACAGCTAACTATGGCTACACCTTC

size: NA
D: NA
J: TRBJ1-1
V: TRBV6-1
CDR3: CASSDTGFTEAFF
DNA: TGTGCCAGCAGTGATACAGGGTTCACTGAAGCTTTCTTT

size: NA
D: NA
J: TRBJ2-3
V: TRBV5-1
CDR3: CASSLGQAAQDTQYF
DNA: TGCGCCAGCAGCTTGGGTCAAGCGGCACAAGATACGCAGTATTTT

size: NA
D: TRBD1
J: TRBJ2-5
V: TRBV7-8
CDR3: CASSLGTGGETQYF
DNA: TGTGCCAGCAGCTTAGGGACAGGGGGGGAGACCCAGTACTTC

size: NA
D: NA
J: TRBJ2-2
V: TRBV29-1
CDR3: CSATGSRREELFF
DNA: TGCAGCGCAACAGGGAGTAGGAGAGAGGAGCTGTTTTTT

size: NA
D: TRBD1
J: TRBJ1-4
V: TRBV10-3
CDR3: CAISERDRGRGEKLFF
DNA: TGTGCCATCAGTGAGCGGGACAGGGGGCGCGGGGAAAAACTGTTTTTT

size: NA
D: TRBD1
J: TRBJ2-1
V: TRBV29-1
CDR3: CSVEKDRGYNEQFF
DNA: TGCAGCGTTGAAAAGGACAGGGGCTACAATGAGCAGTTCTTC

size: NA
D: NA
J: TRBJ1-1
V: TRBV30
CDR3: CAAERNTEAFF
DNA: TGTGCCGCCGAGAGGAACACTGAAGCTTTCTTT

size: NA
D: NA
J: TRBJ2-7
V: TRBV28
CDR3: CATLDSPYEQYF
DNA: TGTGCCACCCTGGACAGTCCCTACGAGCAGTACTTC

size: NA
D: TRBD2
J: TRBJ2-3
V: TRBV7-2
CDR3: CASSPWTSGVMGDTQYF
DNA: TGTGCCAGCAGCCCCTGGACTAGCGGGGTAATGGGAGATACGCAGTATTTT

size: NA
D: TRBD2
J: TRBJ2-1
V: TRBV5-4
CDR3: CASSLGPSGSRDEQFF
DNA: TGTGCCAGCAGCTTGGGGCCTAGCGGGAGTCGGGATGAGCAGTTCTTC

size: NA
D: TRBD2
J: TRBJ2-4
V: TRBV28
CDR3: CASSPRGLAGGTKNIQYF
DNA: TGTGCCAGCAGTCCTCGCGGACTAGCGGGGGGTACCAAAAACATTCAGTACTTC

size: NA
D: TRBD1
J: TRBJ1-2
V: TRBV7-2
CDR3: CASSFGTGDGYTF
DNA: TGTGCCAGCAGCTTTGGGACAGGAGATGGCTACACCTTC

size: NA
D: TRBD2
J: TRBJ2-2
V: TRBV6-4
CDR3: CASSESGGATGELFF
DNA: TGTGCCAGCAGTGAAAGCGGGGGGGCCACCGGGGAGCTGTTTTTT

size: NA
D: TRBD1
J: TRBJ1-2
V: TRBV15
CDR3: CATGRRRQGVGLGYTF
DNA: TGTGCCACCGGACGACGCCGACAGGGGGTGGGCTTGGGCTACACCTTC

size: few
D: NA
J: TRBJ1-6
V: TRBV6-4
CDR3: CASTPNPGNSPLHF
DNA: TGTGCCAGCACCCCCAACCCGGGGAATTCACCCCTCCACTTT

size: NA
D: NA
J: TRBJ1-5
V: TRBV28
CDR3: CASSTGNTNQPQHF
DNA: TGTGCCAGCAGCACGGGTAATACCAATCAGCCCCAGCATTTT

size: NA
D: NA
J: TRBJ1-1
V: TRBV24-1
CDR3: CATSDGGMNTEAFF
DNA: TGTGCCACCAGTGATGGAGGGATGAACACTGAAGCTTTCTTT

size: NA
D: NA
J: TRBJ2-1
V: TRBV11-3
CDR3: CASSPAIAGTAQFF
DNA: TGTGCCAGCAGCCCAGCAATTGCGGGGACAGCCCAGTTCTTC

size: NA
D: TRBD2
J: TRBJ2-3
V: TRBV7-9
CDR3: CASSSGTSGTDTQYF
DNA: TGTGCCAGCAGCTCGGGGACTAGCGGCACAGATACGCAGTATTTT

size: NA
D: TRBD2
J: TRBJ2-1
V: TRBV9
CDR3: CASSVLAGGPRNEQFF
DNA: TGTGCCAGCAGCGTTCTAGCGGGAGGGCCCCGAAATGAGCAGTTCTTC

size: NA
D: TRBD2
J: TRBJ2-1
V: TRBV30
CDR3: CAWSGIAGSVNEQFF
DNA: TGTGCCTGGAGTGGGATAGCGGGAAGCGTCAATGAGCAGTTCTTC

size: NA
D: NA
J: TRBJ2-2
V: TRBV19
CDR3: CASRATGYGELFF
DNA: TGTGCCAGTAGGGCGACAGGCTACGGGGAGCTGTTTTTT

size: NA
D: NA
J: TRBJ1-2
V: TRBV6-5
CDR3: CASSHRDPPGGGYTF
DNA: TGTGCCAGCAGTCACCGGGACCCCCCTGGGGGCGGCTACACCTTC

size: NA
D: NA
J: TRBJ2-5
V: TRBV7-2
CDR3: CASSLVGTQYF
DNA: TGTGCCAGCAGCTTAGTCGGGACCCAGTACTTC

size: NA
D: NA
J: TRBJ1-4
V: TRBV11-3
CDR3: CASSLLGGVGNEKLFF
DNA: TGTGCCAGCAGCTTATTGGGGGGAGTTGGCAATGAAAAACTGTTTTTT

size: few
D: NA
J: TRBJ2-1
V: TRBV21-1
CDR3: CANPPTGNNEQFF
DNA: TGTGCCAACCCCCCGACAGGGAACAATGAGCAGTTCTTC

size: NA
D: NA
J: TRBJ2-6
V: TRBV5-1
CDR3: CASSSEAGANVLTF
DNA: TGCGCCAGCAGCTCGGAGGCTGGGGCCAACGTCCTGACTTTC

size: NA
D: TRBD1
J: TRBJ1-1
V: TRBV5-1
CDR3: CASSLEDRGPNTEAFF
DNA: TGCGCCAGCAGCTTGGAGGACAGGGGCCCGAACACTGAAGCTTTCTTT

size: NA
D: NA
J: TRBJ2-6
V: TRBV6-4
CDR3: CASSADSSGANVLTF
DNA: TGTGCCAGCAGTGCCGACAGCTCTGGGGCCAACGTCCTGACTTTC

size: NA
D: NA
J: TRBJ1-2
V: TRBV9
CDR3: CASSSNRAGYTF
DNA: TGTGCCAGCAGCTCAAACAGGGCTGGCTACACCTTC

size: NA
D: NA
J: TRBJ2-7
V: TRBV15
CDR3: CATSSAVSWTVASISDEQYF
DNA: TGTGCCACCAGCAGCGCGGTTTCCTGGACAGTGGCTTCTATTTCGGACGAGCAGTACTTC

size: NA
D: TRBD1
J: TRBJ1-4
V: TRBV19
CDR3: CASSSPGQRINEKLFF
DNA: TGTGCCAGTAGTTCACCGGGACAGCGGATCAATGAAAAACTGTTTTTT

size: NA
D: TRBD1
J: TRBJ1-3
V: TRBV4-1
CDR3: CASSQVMRQGLAGNTIYF
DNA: TGCGCCAGCAGCCAAGTAATGAGACAGGGACTAGCTGGAAACACCATATATTTT

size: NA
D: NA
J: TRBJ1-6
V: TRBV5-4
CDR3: CASSLGAGMSGSPLHF
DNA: TGTGCCAGCAGCTTGGGGGCAGGGATGAGTGGTTCACCCCTCCACTTT

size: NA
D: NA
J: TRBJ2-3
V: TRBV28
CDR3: CASSPLRGSVDTQYF
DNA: TGTGCCAGCAGTCCATTGCGGGGTAGTGTAGATACGCAGTATTTT

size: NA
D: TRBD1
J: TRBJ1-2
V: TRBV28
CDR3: CASREPGQGRSGGYTF
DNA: TGTGCCAGCAGGGAACCGGGACAGGGAAGATCGGGGGGCTACACCTTC

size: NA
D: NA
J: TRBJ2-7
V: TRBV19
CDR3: CASSIGQSYEQYF
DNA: TGTGCCAGTAGTATCGGACAGAGCTACGAGCAGTACTTC